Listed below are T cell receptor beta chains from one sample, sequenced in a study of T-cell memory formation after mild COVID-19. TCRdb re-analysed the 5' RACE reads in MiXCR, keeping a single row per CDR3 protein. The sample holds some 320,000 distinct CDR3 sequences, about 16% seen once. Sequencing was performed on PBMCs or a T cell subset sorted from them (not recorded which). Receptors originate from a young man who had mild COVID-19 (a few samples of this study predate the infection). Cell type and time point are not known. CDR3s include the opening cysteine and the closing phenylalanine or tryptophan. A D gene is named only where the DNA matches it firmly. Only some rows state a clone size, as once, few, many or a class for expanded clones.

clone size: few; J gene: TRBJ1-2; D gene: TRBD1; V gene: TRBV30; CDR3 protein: CAWSDTGRGPGYTF; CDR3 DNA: TGTGCCTGGAGTGATACCGGCAGGGGGCCTGGCTACACCTTC
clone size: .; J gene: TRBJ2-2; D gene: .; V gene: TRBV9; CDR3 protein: CASSARTNTGELFF; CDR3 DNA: TGTGCCAGCAGCGCCAGGACGAACACCGGGGAGCTGTTTTTT
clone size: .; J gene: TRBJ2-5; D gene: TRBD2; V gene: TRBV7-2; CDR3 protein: CASSPWVAGRETQYF; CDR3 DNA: TGTGCCAGCAGCCCCTGGGTAGCGGGGAGGGAGACCCAGTACTTC
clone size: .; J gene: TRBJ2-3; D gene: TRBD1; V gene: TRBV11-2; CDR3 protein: CASSSNSPPGQITDTQYF; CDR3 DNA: TGTGCCAGCAGCTCGAATTCGCCACCGGGACAGATCACAGATACGCAGTATTTT
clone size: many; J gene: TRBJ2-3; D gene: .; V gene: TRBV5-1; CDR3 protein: CASSLTGASTDTQYF; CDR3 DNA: TGCGCCAGCAGCTTGACGGGGGCGAGCACAGATACGCAGTATTTT
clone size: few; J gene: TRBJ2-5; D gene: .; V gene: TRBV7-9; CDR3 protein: CASSLRIQETQYF; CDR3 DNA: TGTGCCAGCAGCTTAAGAATACAAGAGACCCAGTACTTC
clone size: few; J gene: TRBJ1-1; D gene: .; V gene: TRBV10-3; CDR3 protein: CAISEGRKNTEAFF; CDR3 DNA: TGTGCCATCAGTGAAGGCAGAAAGAACACTGAAGCTTTCTTT
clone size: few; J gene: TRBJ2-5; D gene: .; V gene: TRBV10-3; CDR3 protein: CAISGARQETQYF; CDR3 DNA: TGTGCCATCAGTGGGGCCAGGCAAGAGACCCAGTACTTC
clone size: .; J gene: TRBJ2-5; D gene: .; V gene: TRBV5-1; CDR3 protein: CASSSGGVRRQETQYF; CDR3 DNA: TGCGCCAGCAGCTCCGGCGGAGTTCGGCGCCAAGAGACCCAGTACTTC
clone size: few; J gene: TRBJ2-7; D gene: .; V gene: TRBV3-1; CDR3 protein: CASSQAPQYYEQYF; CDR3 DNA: TGTGCCAGCAGCCAAGCCCCACAGTATTACGAGCAGTACTTC
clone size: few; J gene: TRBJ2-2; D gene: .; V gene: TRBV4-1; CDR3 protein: CASSPGRDSYTGELFF; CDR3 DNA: TGCGCCAGCAGCCCCGGTCGGGACTCTTACACCGGGGAGCTGTTTTTT
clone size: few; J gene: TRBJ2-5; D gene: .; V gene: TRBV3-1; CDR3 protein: CASSQAGEETQYF; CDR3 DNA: TGTGCCAGCAGCCAAGCGGGGGAAGAGACCCAGTACTTC
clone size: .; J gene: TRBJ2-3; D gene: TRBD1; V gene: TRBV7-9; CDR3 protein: CASSVGQTLDTQYF; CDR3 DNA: TGTGCCAGCAGCGTGGGACAGACGTTAGATACGCAGTATTTT
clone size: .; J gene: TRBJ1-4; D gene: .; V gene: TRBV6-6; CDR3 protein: CASSRQEPNEKLFF; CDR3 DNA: TGTGCCAGCAGTCGACAGGAACCAAATGAAAAACTGTTTTTT
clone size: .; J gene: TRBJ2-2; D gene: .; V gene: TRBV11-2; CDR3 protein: CASSTRTVTGELFF; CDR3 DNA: TGTGCCAGCAGCACGCGGACGGTCACCGGGGAGCTGTTTTTT
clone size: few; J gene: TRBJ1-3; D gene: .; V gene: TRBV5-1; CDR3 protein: CASSLAPAGENTIYF; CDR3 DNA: TGCGCCAGCAGCTTGGCCCCGGCAGGGGAGAACACCATATATTTT
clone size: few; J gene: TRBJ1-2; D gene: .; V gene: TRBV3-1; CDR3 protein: CASSQTGTSPGGYTF; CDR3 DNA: TGTGCCAGCAGCCAAACAGGGACCAGTCCGGGAGGCTACACCTTC
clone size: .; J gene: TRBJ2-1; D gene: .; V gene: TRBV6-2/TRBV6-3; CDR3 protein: CASSLGRGRSSYNEQFF; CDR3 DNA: TGTGCCAGCAGTTTGGGGAGGGGGCGATCCTCCTACAATGAGCAGTTCTTC
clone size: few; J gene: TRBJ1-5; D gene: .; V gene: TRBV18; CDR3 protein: CASSPPGVRSGGLLAQHF; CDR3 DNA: TGTGCCAGCTCACCACCGGGCGTAAGGTCAGGAGGCCTTTTGGCCCAGCATTTT
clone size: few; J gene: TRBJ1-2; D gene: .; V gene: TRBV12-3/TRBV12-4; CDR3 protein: CASSLSQDGGYTF; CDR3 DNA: TGTGCCAGCAGTTTAAGTCAGGATGGTGGCTACACCTTC
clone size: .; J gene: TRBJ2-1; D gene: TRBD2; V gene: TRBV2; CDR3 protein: CASSESTSGNNEQFF; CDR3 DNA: TGTGCCAGCAGTGAATCTACTAGCGGAAACAATGAGCAGTTCTTC
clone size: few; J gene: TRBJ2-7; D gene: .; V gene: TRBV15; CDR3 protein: CATSTLVSYEQYF; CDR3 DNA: TGTGCCACCAGCACACTAGTTTCCTACGAGCAGTACTTC
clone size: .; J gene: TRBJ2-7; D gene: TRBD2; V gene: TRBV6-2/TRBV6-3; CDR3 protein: CASSYRRLASLEQYF; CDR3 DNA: TGTGCCAGCAGTTACCGCAGACTAGCTTCCCTCGAGCAGTACTTC
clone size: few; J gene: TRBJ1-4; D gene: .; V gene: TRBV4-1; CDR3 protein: CASSPEGGFFEKLFF; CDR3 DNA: TGCGCCAGCAGCCCCGAGGGGGGCTTTTTTGAAAAACTGTTTTTT
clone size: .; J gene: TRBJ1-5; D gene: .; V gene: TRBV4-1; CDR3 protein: CASTQGPSRQPQHF; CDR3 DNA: TGCGCCAGCACTCAGGGCCCTTCCAGGCAGCCCCAGCATTTT
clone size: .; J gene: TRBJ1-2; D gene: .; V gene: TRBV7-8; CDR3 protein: CASSRRNYGYTF; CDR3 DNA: TGTGCCAGCAGCCGGCGTAACTATGGCTACACCTTC
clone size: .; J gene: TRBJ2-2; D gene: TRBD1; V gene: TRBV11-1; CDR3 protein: CASSLGQGVTGELFF; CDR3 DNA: TGTGCCAGCAGCTTAGGACAGGGTGTCACCGGGGAGCTGTTTTTT
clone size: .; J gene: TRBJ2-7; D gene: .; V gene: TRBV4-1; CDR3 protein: CASSQEESGSYEQYF; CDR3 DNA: TGCGCCAGCAGCCAAGAGGAGTCAGGGTCCTACGAGCAGTACTTC
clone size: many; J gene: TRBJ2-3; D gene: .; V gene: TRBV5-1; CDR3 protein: CASRKAGPPDTQYF; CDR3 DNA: TGCGCCAGCAGAAAGGCGGGCCCCCCAGATACGCAGTATTTT
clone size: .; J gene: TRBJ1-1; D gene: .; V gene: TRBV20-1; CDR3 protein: CSARWGSMRNTEAFF; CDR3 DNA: TGCAGTGCTAGATGGGGATCTATGAGAAACACTGAAGCTTTCTTT
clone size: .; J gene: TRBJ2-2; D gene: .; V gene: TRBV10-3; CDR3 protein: CAISEGGNTGELFF; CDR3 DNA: TGTGCCATCAGTGAGGGGGGGAACACCGGGGAGCTGTTTTTT
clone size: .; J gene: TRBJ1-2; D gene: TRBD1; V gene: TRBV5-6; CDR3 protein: CASSFGQGDYGYTF; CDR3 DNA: TGTGCCAGCAGCTTCGGACAGGGGGACTATGGCTACACCTTC
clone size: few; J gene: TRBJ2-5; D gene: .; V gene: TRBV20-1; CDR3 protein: CSAVQETQYF; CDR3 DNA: TGCAGTGCCGTGCAGGAGACCCAGTACTTC
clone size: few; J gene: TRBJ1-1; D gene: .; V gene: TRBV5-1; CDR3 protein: CASSRDTLNTEAFF; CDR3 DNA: TGCGCCAGCAGCCGGGACACTCTGAACACTGAAGCTTTCTTT
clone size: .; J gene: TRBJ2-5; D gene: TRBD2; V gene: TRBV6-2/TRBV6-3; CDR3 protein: CASSYLTSGKETQYF; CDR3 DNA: TGTGCCAGCAGTTACCTCACTAGCGGGAAAGAGACCCAGTACTTC
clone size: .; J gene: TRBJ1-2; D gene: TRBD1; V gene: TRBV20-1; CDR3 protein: CSASGQGRDYGYTF; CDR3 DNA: TGCAGTGCTTCCGGACAGGGGAGAGACTATGGCTACACCTTC
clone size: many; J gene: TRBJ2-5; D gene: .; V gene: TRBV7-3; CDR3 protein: CASSPEPSQETQYF; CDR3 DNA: TGTGCCAGCAGCCCCGAGCCCTCCCAAGAGACCCAGTACTTC
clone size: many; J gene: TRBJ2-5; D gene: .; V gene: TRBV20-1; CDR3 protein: CSAEGAAGKEETQYF; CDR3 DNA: TGCAGTGCTGAGGGGGCCGCGGGGAAGGAGGAGACCCAGTACTTC
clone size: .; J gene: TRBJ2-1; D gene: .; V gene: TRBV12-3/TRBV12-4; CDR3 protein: CASSFPEGSDEQFF; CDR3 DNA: TGTGCCAGCAGTTTTCCGGAGGGGTCGGATGAGCAGTTCTTC
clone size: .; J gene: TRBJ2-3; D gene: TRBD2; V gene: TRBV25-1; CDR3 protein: CASSEYGGDTDTQYF; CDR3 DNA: TGTGCCAGCAGTGAATATGGGGGGGACACAGATACGCAGTATTTT
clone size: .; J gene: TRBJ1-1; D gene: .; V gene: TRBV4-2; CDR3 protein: CASSQYGGRGTEAFF; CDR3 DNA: TGTGCCAGCAGCCAGTATGGGGGTAGGGGCACTGAAGCTTTCTTT
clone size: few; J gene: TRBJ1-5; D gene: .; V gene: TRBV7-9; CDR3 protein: CASSFGASEPQHF; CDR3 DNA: TGTGCCAGCAGCTTTGGGGCTTCGGAGCCCCAGCATTTT
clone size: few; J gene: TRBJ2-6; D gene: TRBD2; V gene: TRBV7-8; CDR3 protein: CASSSPGGGANVLTF; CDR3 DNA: TGTGCCAGCAGCTCCCCGGGGGGTGGGGCCAACGTCCTGACTTTC
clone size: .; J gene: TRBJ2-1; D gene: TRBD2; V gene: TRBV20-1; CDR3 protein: CSADAGGLYNEQFF; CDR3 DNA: TGCAGTGCGGACGCGGGGGGGTTATACAATGAGCAGTTCTTC
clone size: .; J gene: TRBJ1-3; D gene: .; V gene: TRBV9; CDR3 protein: CASSVGDGNTIYF; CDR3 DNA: TGTGCCAGCAGCGTAGGTGATGGAAACACCATATATTTT
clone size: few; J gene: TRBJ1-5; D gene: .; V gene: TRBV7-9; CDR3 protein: CASSSGSGQPQHF; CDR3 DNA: TGTGCCAGCAGCTCAGGGTCTGGTCAGCCCCAGCATTTT
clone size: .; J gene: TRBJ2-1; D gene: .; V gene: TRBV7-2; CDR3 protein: CASSLAYPGSVMYNEQFF; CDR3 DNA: TGTGCCAGCAGCTTAGCGTATCCGGGGTCCGTCATGTACAATGAGCAGTTCTTC
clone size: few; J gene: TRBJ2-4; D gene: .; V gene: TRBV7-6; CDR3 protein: CASSLGGLDIQYF; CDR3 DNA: TGTGCCAGCAGCTTAGGGGGGTTGGACATTCAGTACTTC